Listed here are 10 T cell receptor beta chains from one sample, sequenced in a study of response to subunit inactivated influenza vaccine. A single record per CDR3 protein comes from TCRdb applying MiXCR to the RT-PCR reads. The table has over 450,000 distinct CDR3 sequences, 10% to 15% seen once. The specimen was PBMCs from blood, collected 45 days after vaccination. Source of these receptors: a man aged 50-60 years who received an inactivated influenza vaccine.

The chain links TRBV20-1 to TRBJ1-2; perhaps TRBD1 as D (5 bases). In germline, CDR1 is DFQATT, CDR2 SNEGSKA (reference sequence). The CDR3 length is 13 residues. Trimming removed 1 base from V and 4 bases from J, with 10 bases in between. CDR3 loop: CSARGGGGYGYTF. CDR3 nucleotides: TGCAGTGCTAGAGGGGGCGGCGGCTATGGCTACACCTTC.

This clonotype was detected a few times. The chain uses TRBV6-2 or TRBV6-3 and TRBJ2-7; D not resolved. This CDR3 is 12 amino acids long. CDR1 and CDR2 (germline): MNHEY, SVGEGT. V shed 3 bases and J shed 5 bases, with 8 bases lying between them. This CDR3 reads CASSYPPNEQYF. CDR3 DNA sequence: TGTGCCAGCAGTTATCCCCCAAACGAGCAGTACTTC.

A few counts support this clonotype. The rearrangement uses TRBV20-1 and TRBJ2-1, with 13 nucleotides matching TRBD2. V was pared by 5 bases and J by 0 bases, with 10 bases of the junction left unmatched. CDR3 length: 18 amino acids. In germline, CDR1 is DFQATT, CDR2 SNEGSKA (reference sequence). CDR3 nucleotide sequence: TGCAGTGCTCCCCCGGAGACTAGCGGGGGGCGCTCCTACAATGAGCAGTTCTTC. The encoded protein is CSAPPETSGGRSYNEQFF.

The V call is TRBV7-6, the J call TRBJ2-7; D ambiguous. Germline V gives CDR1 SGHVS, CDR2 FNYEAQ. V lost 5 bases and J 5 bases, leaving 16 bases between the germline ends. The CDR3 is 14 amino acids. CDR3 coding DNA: TGTGCCAGCAGCCTCGGCAGGCCCTCGGACGAGCAGTACTTC. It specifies CASSLGRPSDEQYF.

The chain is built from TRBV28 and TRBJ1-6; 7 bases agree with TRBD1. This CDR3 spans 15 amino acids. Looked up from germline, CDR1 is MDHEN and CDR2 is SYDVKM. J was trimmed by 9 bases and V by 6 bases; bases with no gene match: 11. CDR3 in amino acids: CASSQETGRGSPLHF. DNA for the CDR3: TGTGCCAGCAGCCAAGAGACAGGGCGAGGTTCACCCCTCCACTTT. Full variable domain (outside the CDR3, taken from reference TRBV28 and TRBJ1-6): DVKVTQSSRYLVKRTGEKVFLECVQDMDHENMFWYRQDPGLGLRLIYFSYDVKMKEKGDIPEGYSVSREKKERFSLILESASTNQTSMYLCASSQETGRGSPLHFGNGTRLTVT.

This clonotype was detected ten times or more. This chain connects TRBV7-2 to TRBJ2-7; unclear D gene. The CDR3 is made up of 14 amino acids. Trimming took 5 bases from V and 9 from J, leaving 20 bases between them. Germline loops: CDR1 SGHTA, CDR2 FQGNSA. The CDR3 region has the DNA TGTGCCAGCAGCCTGTCGCCCGAAGGACGAGGGCAGTACTTC. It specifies CASSLSPEGRGQYF.

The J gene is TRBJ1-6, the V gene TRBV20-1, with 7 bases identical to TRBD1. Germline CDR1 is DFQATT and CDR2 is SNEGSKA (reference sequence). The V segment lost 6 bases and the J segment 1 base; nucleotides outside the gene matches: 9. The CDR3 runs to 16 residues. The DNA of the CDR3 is TGCAGTGCCCAAGGGAGGGGGCTGTCCTATAATTCACCCCTCCACTTT. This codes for CSAQGRGLSYNSPLHF.

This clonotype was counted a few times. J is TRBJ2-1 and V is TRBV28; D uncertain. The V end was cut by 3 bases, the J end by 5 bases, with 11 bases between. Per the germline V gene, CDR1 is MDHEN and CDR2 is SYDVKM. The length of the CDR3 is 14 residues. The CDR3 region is CASSFPWKHNEQFF. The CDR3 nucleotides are TGTGCCAGCAGTTTCCCATGGAAGCACAATGAGCAGTTCTTC.

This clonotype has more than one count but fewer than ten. The CDR3 nucleotides are TGTGCCAGCAGTTTTCAGGGGCAGGCCTACGAGCAGTACTTC. This gives the protein CASSFQGQAYEQYF. The rearrangement links TRBV12-3 or TRBV12-4 to TRBJ2-7; D perhaps matches TRBD1 (6 bases). The V end was cut by 3 bases, the J end by 2 bases, with 11 bases between. This CDR3 spans 14 amino acids.

CDR3 nucleotide sequence: TGTACCATCTGTTCGATGCCTTCCGGGACTTTTAATCTCAATGAGCAGTTCTTC. Translation: CTICSMPSGTFNLNEQFF. V usage is TRBV12-3 or TRBV12-4 and J usage is TRBJ2-1, with D possibly TRBD2 on 6 matching bases. The CDR3 consists of 18 residues.